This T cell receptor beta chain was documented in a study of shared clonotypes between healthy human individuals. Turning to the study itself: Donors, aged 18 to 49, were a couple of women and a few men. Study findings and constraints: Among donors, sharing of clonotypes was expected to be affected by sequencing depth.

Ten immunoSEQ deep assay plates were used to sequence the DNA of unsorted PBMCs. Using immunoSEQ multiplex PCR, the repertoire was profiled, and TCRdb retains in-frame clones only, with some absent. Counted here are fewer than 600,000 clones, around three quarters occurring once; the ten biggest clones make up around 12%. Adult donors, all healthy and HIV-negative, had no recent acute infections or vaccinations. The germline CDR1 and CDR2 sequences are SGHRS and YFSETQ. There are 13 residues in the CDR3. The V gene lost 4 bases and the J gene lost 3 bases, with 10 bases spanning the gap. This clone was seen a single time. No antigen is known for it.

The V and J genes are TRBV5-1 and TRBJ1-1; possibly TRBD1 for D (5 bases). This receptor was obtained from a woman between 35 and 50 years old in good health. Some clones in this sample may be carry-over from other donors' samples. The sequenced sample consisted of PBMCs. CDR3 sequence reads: CASSGAPDTEAFF. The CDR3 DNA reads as TGCGCCAGCAGCGGGGCCCCGGACACTGAAGCTTTCTTT.